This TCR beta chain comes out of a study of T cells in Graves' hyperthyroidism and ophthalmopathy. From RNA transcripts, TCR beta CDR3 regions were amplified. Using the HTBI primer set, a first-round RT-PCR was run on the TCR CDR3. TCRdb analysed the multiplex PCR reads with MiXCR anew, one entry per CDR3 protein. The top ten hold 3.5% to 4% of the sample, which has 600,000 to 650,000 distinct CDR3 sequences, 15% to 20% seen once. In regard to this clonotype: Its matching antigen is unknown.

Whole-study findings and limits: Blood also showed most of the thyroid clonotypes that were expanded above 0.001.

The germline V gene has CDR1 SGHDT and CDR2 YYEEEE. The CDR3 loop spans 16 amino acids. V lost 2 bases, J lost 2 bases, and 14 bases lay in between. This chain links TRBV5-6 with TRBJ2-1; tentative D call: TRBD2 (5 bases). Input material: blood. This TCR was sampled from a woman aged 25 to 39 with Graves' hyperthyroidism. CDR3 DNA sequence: TGTGCCAGCAGCTTTCATCGGGGAGTTGCCTACAATGAGCAGTTCTTC. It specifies CASSFHRGVAYNEQFF.